This T cell receptor (beta chain) was profiled in a study of blood T cell repertoires in COVID-19. In the study overall: PBMCs, B-cell-depleted T cells, or T cells were the source of the cDNA or gDNA that made up the material.

There are 11 residues in the CDR3. V lost 6 bases and J 4 bases, leaving 7 bases between the germline ends. The germline V gene encodes CDR1 SGHKS and CDR2 YYEKEE (reference sequence). Study members were between about 18 and 90 years old and lived in around 24 US regions. In the study's own analysis: Researchers report that nucleated cell counts were estimated from reference gene primer amplification. TCRdb keeps only in-frame clones here, not all; method: immunoSEQ multiplex PCR. The V and J calls and clone size come from that table; D and trimming were worked out from the DNA. The sample comprises about 400,000 clones, approximately 88% of which are singletons, and over 2% rests with the top ten.

The source of this sequence is a woman between 35 and 50 years old with acute COVID-19. The chain is built from TRBV5-5 and TRBJ1-1; D is unclear. Sequencing was performed on PBMCs or T cells enriched from blood (not recorded which). CDR3 amino acids: CASNRATEAFF. In DNA form, the CDR3 reads TGTGCCAGCAACAGAGCCACTGAAGCTTTCTTT.